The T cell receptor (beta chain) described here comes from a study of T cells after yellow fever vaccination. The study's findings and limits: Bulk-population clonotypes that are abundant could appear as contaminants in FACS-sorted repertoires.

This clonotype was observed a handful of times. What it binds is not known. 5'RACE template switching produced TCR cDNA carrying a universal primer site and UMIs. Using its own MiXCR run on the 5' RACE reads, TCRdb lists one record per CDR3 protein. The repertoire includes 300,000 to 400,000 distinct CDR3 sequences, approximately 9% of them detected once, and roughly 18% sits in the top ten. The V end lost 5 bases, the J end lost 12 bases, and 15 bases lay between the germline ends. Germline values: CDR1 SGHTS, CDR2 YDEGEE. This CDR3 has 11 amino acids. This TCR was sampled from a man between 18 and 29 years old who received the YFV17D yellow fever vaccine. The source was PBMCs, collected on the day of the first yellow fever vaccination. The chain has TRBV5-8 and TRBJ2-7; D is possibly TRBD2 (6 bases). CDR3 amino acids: CASSSGRRGYF. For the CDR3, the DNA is TGTGCCAGCAGTTCGGGGAGGCGTGGGTACTTC. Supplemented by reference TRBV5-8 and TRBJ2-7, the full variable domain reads EAGVTQSPTHLIKTRGQQATLRCSPISGHTSVYWYQQALGLGLQFLLWYDEGEERNRGNFPPRFSGRQFPNYSSELNVNALELEDSALYLCASSSGRRGYFGPGTRLTVT.